The 20 T cell receptor beta chains reported below all come from one sample, sequenced in a study of T cells of healthy individuals. One entry per CDR3 protein, called by TCRdb with MiXCR from the 5' RACE reads. The sample records about 41,000 distinct CDR3 sequences, about 5% being singletons. The receptors shown here come from a human donor in good health.

This clonotype was recorded many times. V and J are TRBV11-2 and TRBJ2-3, with a possible D match to TRBD2 (5 bases). Trimming removed 5 bases from V and 7 bases from J, with 10 bases in between. The length of the CDR3 is 12 residues. Germline CDR1 and CDR2: SGHAT and FQNNGV. The CDR3 sequence: CASSPGINTQYF. CDR3 DNA sequence: TGTGCCAGCAGCCCGGGAATAAATACGCAGTATTTT.

This clonotype was found many times. This rearrangement joins TRBV4-1 to TRBJ1-1; the D gene is possibly TRBD1 (6 bases). Germline assignment: CDR1 MGHRA and CDR2 YSYEKL. The CDR3 covers 13 residues. V lost 8 bases, J lost 4 bases, and 14 bases lay in between. The CDR3 spells CASQRGASTEAFF. The CDR3 region has the DNA TGCGCCAGCCAGCGGGGGGCAAGCACTGAAGCTTTCTTT.

This clonotype has at least ten counts. The rearrangement uses TRBV27 and TRBJ2-7, with 8 bases lining up with TRBD2. With V trimmed by 4 bases and J by 2 bases, 10 bases remained unmatched. The CDR3 sequence is 16 residues long. Per the germline V gene, CDR1 is MNHEY and CDR2 is SMNVEV (reference sequence). The DNA of the CDR3 is TGTGCCAGCAGTTCCCCCTCTTATAGCGGGACCTACGAGCAGTACTTC. Its protein is CASSSPSYSGTYEQYF.

This clonotype occurred many times. The V and J genes are TRBV5-1 and TRBJ2-6; D remains unclear. The V end was cut by 1 base, the J end by 4 bases, with 6 bases between. Germline V CDR1 and CDR2: SGHRS, YFSETQ. There are 14 residues in the CDR3. The CDR3 DNA reads as TGCGCCAGCAGCTTGATATCCGGGGCCAACGTCCTGACTTTC. Translating it yields CASSLISGANVLTF. Full variable domain (missing parts from reference TRBV5-1 and TRBJ2-6): KAGVTQTPRYLIKTRGQQVTLSCSPISGHRSVSWYQQTPGQGLQFLFEYFSETQRNKGNFPGRFSGRQFSNSRSEMNVSTLELGDSALYLCASSLISGANVLTFGAGSRLTVL.

V usage is TRBV6-5 and J usage is TRBJ2-2; 7 positions agree with TRBD2. J gave up 3 bases and V 6 bases, and 4 bases lay outside the gene matches. Germline CDR1 reads MNHEY; CDR2 reads SVGAGI. The CDR3 loop spans 14 amino acids. For the CDR3, the DNA is TGTGCCAGCAGAAGCGGGATCGACACCGGGGAGCTGTTTTTT. Translated, it gives CASRSGIDTGELFF.

Many counts were recorded for this clonotype. The chain joins TRBV20-1 to TRBJ1-2; possible D gene TRBD1, 5 bases. V was cut by 1 base and J by 7 bases, with 19 bases left in between. Germline CDR1 and CDR2: DFQATT and SNEGSKA (reference sequence). CDR3 size: 15 residues. The CDR3 DNA is TGCAGTGCTAGAGGCCCCGGGGGGGGGTCCGCTGGCTACACCTTC. Translation gives CSARGPGGGSAGYTF.

This clonotype was seen at least ten times. This chain joins TRBV7-6 and TRBJ2-3; weak D call: TRBD2 (5 bases). The CDR3 is 15 residues long. V gave up 6 bases and J gave up 2 bases, with 15 bases separating them. The germline CDR1 and CDR2 sequences are SGHVS and FNYEAQ. Here the CDR3 DNA reads TGTGCCAGCAGTCTCAGCGGAGCCTACACAGATACGCAGTATTTT. Translated, it gives CASSLSGAYTDTQYF. The complete variable domain, with remaining parts taken from reference TRBV7-6 and TRBJ2-3, reads GAGVSQSPRYKVTKRGQDVALRCDPISGHVSLYWYRQALGQGPEFLTYFNYEAQQDKSGLPNDRFSAERPEGSISTLTIQRTEQRDSAMYRCASSLSGAYTDTQYFGPGTRLTVL.

This clonotype has only a few counts. This chain connects TRBV10-3 to TRBJ1-5; possibly TRBD1 for D (6 bases). Germline CDR1 ENHRY, CDR2 SYGVKD. Trimming shortened V by 0 bases and J by 4 bases, and 13 bases separated the two germline ends. CDR3 length: 16 residues. The CDR3 sequence is CAISESSPGANQPQHF. In DNA form, the CDR3 reads TGTGCCATCAGTGAGTCGAGTCCGGGGGCTAATCAGCCCCAGCATTTT.

This clonotype was counted ten times or more. The chain couples TRBV5-1 to TRBJ2-6, with TRBD1 identical over 11 bases. This CDR3 region has 17 residues. The V gene's germline CDR1 is SGHRS and CDR2 YFSETQ. The ends lost 4 bases at V and 3 bases at J; junction bases unmatched: 6. The CDR3 region has the DNA TGCGCCAGCAGCGCCAGGACAGGGGGCTTTGGGGCCAACGTCCTGACTTTC. Translation gives CASSARTGGFGANVLTF. Combining the CDR3 with reference TRBV5-1 and TRBJ2-6 gives the whole variable domain KAGVTQTPRYLIKTRGQQVTLSCSPISGHRSVSWYQQTPGQGLQFLFEYFSETQRNKGNFPGRFSGRQFSNSRSEMNVSTLELGDSALYLCASSARTGGFGANVLTFGAGSRLTVL.

This clonotype was counted many times. V usage is TRBV2 and J usage is TRBJ2-5; no definite D call. The CDR3 length is 15 residues. The germline CDR1 and CDR2 sequences are SNHLY and FYNNEI. V was shortened by 1 base and J by 5 bases, with 14 bases between the two germline ends. In DNA, the CDR3 is TGTGCCAGCAGTGAAGACGTGCTGGGTGGGGAGACCCAGTACTTC. Translating gives CASSEDVLGGETQYF.

Concerning this clonotype itself: Because it lacks the conserved phenylalanine or tryptophan at the end, this CDR3 is likely a read error. V usage is TRBV7-9 and J usage is TRBJ1-1; possibly TRBD1 for D (5 bases). This CDR3 region has 13 residues. Germline CDR1 SEHNR, CDR2 FQNEAQ (reference sequence). Trimming cost V 5 bases and J 4 bases, with 11 bases left between them. CDR3 amino acids: CASSPDGGTEAFV. DNA of the CDR3: TGTGCCAGCAGCCCCGATGGGGGCACTGAAGCTTTCGTT.

This clonotype was counted at least ten times. The chain carries TRBV15 and TRBJ2-1; 7 bases are a match to TRBD2. This CDR3 comprises 16 residues. Trimming removed 6 bases from V and 6 bases from J; junction bases left unmatched: 14. The germline gives CDR1 LNHNV, CDR2 YYDKDF (reference sequence). The CDR3 sequence: CATRGAQRGLSNEQFF. The CDR3 coding sequence is TGTGCCACCAGGGGTGCCCAGCGGGGTCTGAGCAATGAGCAGTTCTTC.

Only a few counts were recorded for this clonotype. V and J are TRBV10-3 and TRBJ1-2; 7 nucleotides agree with TRBD1. The CDR3 runs 14 residues. The germline V gene encodes CDR1 ENHRY and CDR2 SYGVKD. V lost 6 bases, J lost 0 bases, and 4 bases stayed unmatched. In nucleotides, the CDR3 is TGTGCCATCAGCCCGACAGGGACTAACTATGGCTACACCTTC. Translating gives CAISPTGTNYGYTF.

This clonotype was observed at least ten times. V is TRBV7-9 and J is TRBJ2-7; 7 bases match TRBD1. The CDR3 runs to 16 residues. V lost 5 bases and J lost 0; bases outside the gene matches: 10. Germline assignment: CDR1 SEHNR and CDR2 FQNEAQ (reference sequence). The CDR3 is CASSRDSHRASYEQYF. The DNA of the CDR3 is TGTGCCAGCAGCAGGGACAGCCACCGAGCCTCCTACGAGCAGTACTTC.

This clonotype was counted ten times or more. This rearrangement joins TRBV27 to TRBJ2-2; D may be TRBD1 or TRBD2 (5 bases each). CDR3 size: 13 residues. Per germline, CDR1 MNHEY and CDR2 SMNVEV (reference sequence). V shed 10 bases and J shed 2 bases, with 11 bases lying between them. The DNA for the CDR3 is TGTGCCACCCGGGACGGCAACACCGGGGAGCTGTTTTTT. Protein sequence: CATRDGNTGELFF.

This clonotype appeared many times. CDR3 in amino acids: CASSLFFGYNSPLHF. The CDR3 DNA reads TGTGCCAGCAGTTTATTTTTCGGATATAATTCACCCCTCCACTTT. The chain joins TRBV27 to TRBJ1-6; D is ambiguous. V lost 1 base and J lost 4, with 8 bases in between. Germline assignment: CDR1 MNHEY and CDR2 SMNVEV (reference sequence). This CDR3 comprises 15 residues.

This clonotype has ten or more counts. V and J are TRBV18 and TRBJ1-2, with 7 bases matching TRBD1. This CDR3 comprises 13 residues. The V gene end was trimmed by 3 bases and the J gene end by 5 bases; junction bases not matched to a gene: 3. CDR1 is KGHSH and CDR2 is LQKENI in the germline V gene. The CDR3 DNA reads as TGTGCCAGCTCACCGGGACAGAGGTATGGCTACACCTTC. As protein: CASSPGQRYGYTF. The full variable domain, with the rest looked up from reference TRBV18 and TRBJ1-2, is NAGVMQNPRHLVRRRGQEARLRCSPMKGHSHVYWYRQLPEEGLKFMVYLQKENIIDESGMPKERFSAEFPKEGPSILRIQQVVRGDSAAYFCASSPGQRYGYTFGSGTRLTVV.

In this sample, this clonotype turned up many times. The V gene is TRBV6-6, the J gene TRBJ1-5; possible D gene TRBD1, 5 bases. The CDR3 loop spans 16 amino acids. V lost 1 base and J 2 bases, leaving 12 bases between the germline ends. Germline V CDR1 and CDR2: MNHNY, SVGAGI (reference sequence). The CDR3 DNA is TGTGCCAGCAGTTACTTGCGGGGCGAAGGCAATCAGCCCCAGCATTTT. Translating gives CASSYLRGEGNQPQHF.

This clonotype is medium-sized (0.01 to 0.1%) by share. V usage is TRBV6-4 and J usage is TRBJ2-1; possibly TRBD2 for D (6 bases). Germline values: CDR1 MRHNA, CDR2 SNTAGT. Trimming cost V 3 bases and J 4 bases, with 13 bases left between them. This CDR3 has 15 residues. The CDR3 is CASSEVAERYNEQFF. CDR3 nucleotide sequence: TGTGCCAGCAGTGAAGTAGCGGAGAGATACAATGAGCAGTTCTTC.

Details on this clonotype: A much larger clone sits a single nucleotide away, making a read error possible. The chain is built from TRBV28 and TRBJ2-7, with TRBD1 identical over 8 bases. The CDR3 loop spans 14 amino acids. The germline gives CDR1 MDHEN, CDR2 SYDVKM. V lost 8 bases to trimming and J lost 0 bases; unmatched junction nucleotides: 6. The DNA for the CDR3 is TGTGCCAGCTCGACAGGGGCCTCCTCCTACGAGCAGTACTTC. As protein: CASSTGASSYEQYF. The full variable domain, its missing parts supplied by reference TRBV28 and TRBJ2-7, is DVKVTQSSRYLVKRTGEKVFLECVQDMDHENMFWYRQDPGLGLRLIYFSYDVKMKEKGDIPEGYSVSREKKERFSLILESASTNQTSMYLCASSTGASSYEQYFGPGTRLTVT.